This TCR beta chain comes out of a study of T cell responses to AZD1222 COVID-19 vaccine. Study results and limitations: Only a handful of individuals given AZD1222 were seropositive at baseline.

A word on this clone: The antigen is undetermined.

Germline loops: CDR1 MNHNY, CDR2 SVGAGI (reference sequence). CDR3 length: 14 residues. V was clipped by 5 bases and J by 4 bases, with 15 bases between them. Assay: immunoSEQ multiplex PCR; the TCRdb copy retains only in-frame clones and omits some. The sample includes under 130,000 clones, 90% of them seen just once. This TCR was sampled from an adult in good health. The chain is built from TRBV6-6 and TRBJ2-7, with a weak D call TRBD1 (7 bases). The sample consisted of peripheral blood, taken on day 0 of AZD1222 vaccination. The CDR3 region is CASSGSAGGYEQYF. In nucleotides, the CDR3 is TGTGCCAGCAGTGGGTCGGCAGGGGGGTACGAGCAGTACTTC.